The 3 T cell receptor beta chains given below trace back to one sample, sequenced in a study of T cells in Graves' hyperthyroidism and ophthalmopathy. TCR beta CDR3 region amplification was performed from RNA transcripts. The HTBI primer set served for first-round RT-PCR of the TCR CDR3. TCRdb used MiXCR to reprocess the multiplex PCR reads, holding one entry per CDR3 protein. The sample yields hundreds of thousands of distinct CDR3 sequences, 15% to 20% seen once. Sequenced input: blood. Every receptor here comes from a woman between 18 and 29 years old with Graves' ophthalmopathy.

The sample holds many counts of this clonotype. V and J are TRBV29-1 and TRBJ2-5; maybe TRBD2 (6 bases). Germline values: CDR1 SQVTM, CDR2 ANQGSEA. V lost 5 bases and J lost 5, with 12 bases in between. CDR3 length: 12 amino acids. CDR3 sequence reads: CSVLDSGETQYF. Here the CDR3 DNA reads TGCAGCGTTCTTGACAGCGGGGAGACCCAGTACTTC.

This clonotype has a count of ten or more. The chain carries TRBV7-9 and TRBJ1-1, with D maybe TRBD1 (6 bases). This CDR3 comprises 14 residues. CDR1 is SEHNR, CDR2 FQNEAQ, per germline (reference sequence). V was shortened by 11 bases and J by 2 bases, with 18 bases between the two germline ends. The CDR3 coding sequence is TGTGCCTCCGGTCGGGGGCGCCGTAACACTGAAGCTTTCTTT. Translation gives CASGRGRRNTEAFF.

This clonotype was observed many times. V gene TRBV11-2 combines with J gene TRBJ2-7; 7 bases align to TRBD1. V shed 2 bases and J 5 bases; nucleotides not matched to a gene: 9. The CDR3 length is 15 residues. The germline V gene encodes CDR1 SGHAT and CDR2 FQNNGV. As DNA, the CDR3 is TGTGCCAGCAGCTTACGGGCCATAACAGGGGACGAGCAGTACTTC. This encodes CASSLRAITGDEQYF.